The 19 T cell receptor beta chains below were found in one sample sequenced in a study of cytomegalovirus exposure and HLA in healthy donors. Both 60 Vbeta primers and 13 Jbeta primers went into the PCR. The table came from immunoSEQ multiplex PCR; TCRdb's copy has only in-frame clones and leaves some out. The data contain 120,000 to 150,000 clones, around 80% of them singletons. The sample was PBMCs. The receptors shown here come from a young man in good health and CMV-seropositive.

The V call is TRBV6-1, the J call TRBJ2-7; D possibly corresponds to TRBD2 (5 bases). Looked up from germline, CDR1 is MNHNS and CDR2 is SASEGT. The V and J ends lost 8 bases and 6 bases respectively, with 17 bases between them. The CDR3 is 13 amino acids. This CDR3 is CASLHPRGPEQYF. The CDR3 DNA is TGTGCCAGCTTGCACCCTCGGGGTCCCGAGCAGTACTTC.

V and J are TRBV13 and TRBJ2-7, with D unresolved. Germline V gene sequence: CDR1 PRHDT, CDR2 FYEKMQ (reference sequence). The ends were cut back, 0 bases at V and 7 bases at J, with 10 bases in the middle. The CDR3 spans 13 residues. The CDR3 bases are TGTGCCAGCAGCTTAGGCTCCGGTTATGAGCAGTACTTC. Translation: CASSLGSGYEQYF. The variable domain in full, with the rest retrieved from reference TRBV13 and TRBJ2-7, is AAGVIQSPRHLIKEKRETATLKCYPIPRHDTVYWYQQGPGQDPQFLISFYEKMQSDKGSIPDRFSAQQFSDYHSELNMSSLELGDSALYFCASSLGSGYEQYFGPGTRLTVT.

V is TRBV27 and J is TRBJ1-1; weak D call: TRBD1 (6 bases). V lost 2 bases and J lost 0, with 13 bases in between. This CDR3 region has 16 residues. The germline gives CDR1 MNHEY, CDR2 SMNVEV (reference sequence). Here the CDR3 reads CASSLTGPSLNTEAFF. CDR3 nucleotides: TGTGCCAGCAGTTTAACAGGGCCAAGTCTGAACACTGAAGCTTTCTTT.

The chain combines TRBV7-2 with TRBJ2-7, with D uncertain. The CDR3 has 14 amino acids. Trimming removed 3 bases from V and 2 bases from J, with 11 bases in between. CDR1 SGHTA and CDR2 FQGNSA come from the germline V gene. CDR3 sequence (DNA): TGTGCCAGCAGCTTGCCTGGCCGAACCTACGAGCAGTACTTC. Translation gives CASSLPGRTYEQYF.

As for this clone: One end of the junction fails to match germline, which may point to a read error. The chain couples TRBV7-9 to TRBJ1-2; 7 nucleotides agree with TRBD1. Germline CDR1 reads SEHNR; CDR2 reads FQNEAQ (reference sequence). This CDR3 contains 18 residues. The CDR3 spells CSSSYIRDRMLANYGYTF. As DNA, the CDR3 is TGTTCCAGCAGTTATATCCGGGACAGAATGTTAGCTAACTATGGCTACACCTTC.

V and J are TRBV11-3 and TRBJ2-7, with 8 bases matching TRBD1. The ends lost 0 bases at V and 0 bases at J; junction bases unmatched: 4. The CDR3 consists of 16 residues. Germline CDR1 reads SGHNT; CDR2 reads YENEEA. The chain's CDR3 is CASSLEGQESSYEQYF. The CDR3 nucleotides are TGTGCCAGCAGCTTAGAGGGACAGGAGAGCTCCTACGAGCAGTACTTC.

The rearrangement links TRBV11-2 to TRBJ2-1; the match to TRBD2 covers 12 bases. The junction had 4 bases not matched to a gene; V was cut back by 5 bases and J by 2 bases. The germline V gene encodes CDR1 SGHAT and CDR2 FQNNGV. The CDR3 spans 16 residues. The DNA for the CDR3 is TGTGCCAGCAGCCGAGGACTAGCGGGGACCTACAATGAGCAGTTCTTC. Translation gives CASSRGLAGTYNEQFF. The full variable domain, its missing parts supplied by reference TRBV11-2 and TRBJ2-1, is EAGVAQSPRYKIIEKRQSVAFWCNPISGHATLYWYQQILGQGPKLLIQFQNNGVVDDSQLPKDRFSAERLKGVDSTLKIQPAKLEDSAVYLCASSRGLAGTYNEQFFGPGTRLTVL.

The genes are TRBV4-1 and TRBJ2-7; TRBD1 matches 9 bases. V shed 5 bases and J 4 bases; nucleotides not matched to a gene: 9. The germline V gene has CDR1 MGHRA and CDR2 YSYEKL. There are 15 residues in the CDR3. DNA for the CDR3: TGCGCCAGCAGCGCCGGACAGGGGCCCTCTTACGAGCAGTACTTC. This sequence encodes CASSAGQGPSYEQYF.

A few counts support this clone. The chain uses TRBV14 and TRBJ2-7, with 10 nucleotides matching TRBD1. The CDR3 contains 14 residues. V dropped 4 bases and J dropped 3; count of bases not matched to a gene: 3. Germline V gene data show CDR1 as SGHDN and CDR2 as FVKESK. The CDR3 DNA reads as TGTGCCAGCAGCCCCCGGACAGGGGGCTACGAGCAGTACTTC. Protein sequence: CASSPRTGGYEQYF.

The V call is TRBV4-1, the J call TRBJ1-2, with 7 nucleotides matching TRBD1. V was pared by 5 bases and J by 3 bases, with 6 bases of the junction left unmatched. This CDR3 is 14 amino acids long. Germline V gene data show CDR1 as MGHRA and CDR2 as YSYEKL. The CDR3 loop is CASSTQGTYYGYTF. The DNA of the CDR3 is TGCGCCAGCAGCACACAGGGGACCTACTATGGCTACACCTTC.

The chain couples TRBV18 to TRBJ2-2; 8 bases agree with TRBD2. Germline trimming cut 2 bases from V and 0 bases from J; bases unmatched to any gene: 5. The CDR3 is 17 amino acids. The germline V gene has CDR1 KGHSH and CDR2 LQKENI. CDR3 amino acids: CASSPIASGSNTGELFF. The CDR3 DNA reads TGTGCCAGCTCACCAATCGCTAGCGGGTCGAACACCGGGGAGCTGTTTTTT. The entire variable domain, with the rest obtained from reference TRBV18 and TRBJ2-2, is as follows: NAGVMQNPRHLVRRRGQEARLRCSPMKGHSHVYWYRQLPEEGLKFMVYLQKENIIDESGMPKERFSAEFPKEGPSILRIQQVVRGDSAAYFCASSPIASGSNTGELFFGEGSRLTVL.

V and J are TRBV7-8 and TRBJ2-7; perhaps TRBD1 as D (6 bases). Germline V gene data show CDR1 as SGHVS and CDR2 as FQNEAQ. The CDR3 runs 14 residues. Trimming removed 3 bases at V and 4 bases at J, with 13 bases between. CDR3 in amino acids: CASSFSGAGYEQYF. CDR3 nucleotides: TGTGCCAGCAGCTTCTCAGGGGCAGGGTACGAGCAGTACTTC.

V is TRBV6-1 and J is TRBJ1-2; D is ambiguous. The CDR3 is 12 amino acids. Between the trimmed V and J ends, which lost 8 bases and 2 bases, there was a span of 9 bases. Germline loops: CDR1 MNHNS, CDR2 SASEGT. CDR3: CASGRWNYGYTF. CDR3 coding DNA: TGTGCCAGCGGGAGGTGGAACTATGGCTACACCTTC.

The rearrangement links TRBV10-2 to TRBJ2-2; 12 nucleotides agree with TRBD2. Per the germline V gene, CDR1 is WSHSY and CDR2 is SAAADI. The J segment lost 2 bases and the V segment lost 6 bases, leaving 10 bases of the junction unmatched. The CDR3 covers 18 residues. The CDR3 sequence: CASRKSSGRAGNTGELFF. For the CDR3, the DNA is TGCGCCAGCAGGAAGTCTAGCGGGAGGGCCGGTAACACCGGGGAGCTGTTTTTT.

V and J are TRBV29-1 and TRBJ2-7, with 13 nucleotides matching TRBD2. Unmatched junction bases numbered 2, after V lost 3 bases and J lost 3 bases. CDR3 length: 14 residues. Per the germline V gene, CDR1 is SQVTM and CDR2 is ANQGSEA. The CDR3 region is CSVERTSGSYEQYF. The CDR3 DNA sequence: TGCAGCGTTGAGAGGACTAGCGGGAGCTACGAGCAGTACTTC.

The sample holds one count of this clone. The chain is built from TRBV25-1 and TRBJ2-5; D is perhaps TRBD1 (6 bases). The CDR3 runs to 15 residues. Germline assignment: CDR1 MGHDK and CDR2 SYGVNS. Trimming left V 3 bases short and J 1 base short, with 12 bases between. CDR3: CASSDITGIQETQYF. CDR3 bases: TGTGCCAGCAGTGACATAACAGGGATCCAAGAGACCCAGTACTTC. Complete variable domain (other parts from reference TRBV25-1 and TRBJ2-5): EADIYQTPRYLVIGTGKKITLECSQTMGHDKMYWYQQDPGMELHLIHYSYGVNSTEKGDLSSESTVSRIRTEHFPLTLESARPSHTSQYLCASSDITGIQETQYFGPGTRLLVL.

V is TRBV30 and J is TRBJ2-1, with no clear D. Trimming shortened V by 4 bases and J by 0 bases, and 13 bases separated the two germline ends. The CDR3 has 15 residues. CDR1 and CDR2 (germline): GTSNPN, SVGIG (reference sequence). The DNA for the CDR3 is TGTGCCTGGACCCCTCCTAGTTACTCCTACAATGAGCAGTTCTTC. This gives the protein CAWTPPSYSYNEQFF.

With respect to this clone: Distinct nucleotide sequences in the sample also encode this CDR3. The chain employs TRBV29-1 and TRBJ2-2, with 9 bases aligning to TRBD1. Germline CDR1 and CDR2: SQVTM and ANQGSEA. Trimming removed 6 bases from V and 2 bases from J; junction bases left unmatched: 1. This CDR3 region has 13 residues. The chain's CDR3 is CSVGQGNTGELFF. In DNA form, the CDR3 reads TGCAGCGTGGGACAGGGAAACACCGGGGAGCTGTTTTTT.

For the CDR3, the DNA is TGCAGCGCCAGACTAGCGGGACACTACGAGCAGTACTTC. Its protein is CSARLAGHYEQYF. The chain recombines TRBV29-1 with TRBJ2-7, with 11 bases that match TRBD2. Germline V CDR1 and CDR2: SQVTM, ANQGSEA. CDR3 length: 13 amino acids. J gave up 3 bases and V 7 bases, and 5 bases lay outside the gene matches.